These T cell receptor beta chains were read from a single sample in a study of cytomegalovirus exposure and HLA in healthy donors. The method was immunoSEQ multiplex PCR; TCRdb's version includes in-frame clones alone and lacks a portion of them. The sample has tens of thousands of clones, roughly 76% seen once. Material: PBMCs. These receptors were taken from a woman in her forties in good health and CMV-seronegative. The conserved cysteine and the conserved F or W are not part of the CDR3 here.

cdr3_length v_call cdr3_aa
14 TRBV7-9 ASSQTLGTASYEQY
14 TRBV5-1 ASSLAGTSGHNEQF
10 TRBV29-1 TAGTSVDTQY
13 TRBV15 ATSRDNGYSYEQY
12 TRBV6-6 ASSYYSLPEPQH
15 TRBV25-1 ASSEFVAGSGTGELF
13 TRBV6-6 ASSSQGSYQETQY
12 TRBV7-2 ASSTYSSNQPQH
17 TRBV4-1 ASSQDWGQGLRGYYGYT
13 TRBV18 ASSLLPGQWTEAF
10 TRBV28 AILGGLDEQY
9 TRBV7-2 ASSLGGVQF
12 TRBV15 ATSRGRGENEQF
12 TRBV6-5 ASRLLGANSPLH
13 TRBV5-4 ASKEGGGAYNEQF
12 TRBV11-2 ASSLGGVNTEAF
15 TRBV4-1 ASSQLAGGQNSYEQY
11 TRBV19 ASTPSGANVLT
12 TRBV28 ASRGTLRAGELF
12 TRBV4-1 ASSQRQGIETQY
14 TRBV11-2 ASSLRTSGFRETQY
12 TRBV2 ASSEVLSSYEQY
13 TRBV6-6 ASSSGTFSSYEQY
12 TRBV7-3 ASSLLAGTDTQY
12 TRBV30 AWSRTGLNYGYT
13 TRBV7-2 ASSRLAGLGDTQY
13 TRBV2 ASRGQTKSNQPQH
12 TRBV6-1 ASSPRTESDEQY
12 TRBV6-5 ASSYSIGNYGYT
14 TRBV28 ASSGLAGEHGDEQY
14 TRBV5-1 ASSPGGDRVTGELF
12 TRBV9 ASSVAGGPYEQY
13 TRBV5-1 ASSNDRGGYYEQY
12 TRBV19 ATSNRGSGNTIY
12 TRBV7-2 ASSGVGRGKTQY
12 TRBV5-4 ASSRGQGDTEAF
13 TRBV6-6 ASSTKGARNYGYT
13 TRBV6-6 ASSSISRHNFGYT
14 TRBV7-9 ASSPRFTGTQETQY
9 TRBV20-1 SGPTGNEQF
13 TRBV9 ASSLGISGANVLT
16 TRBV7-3 ASSLIWEDRDSNQPQH
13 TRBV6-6 ASSFPDRNYNEQF
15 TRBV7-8 ATGLGSGGINTDTQY
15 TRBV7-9 ASSLGFGLAGVNEQF
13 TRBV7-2 ASSLASGRKDEQY
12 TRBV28 ASSLSAGVGLVT
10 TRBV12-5 ASGYSGNEQF
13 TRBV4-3 ASSYGLAVYNGQF
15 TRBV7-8 ASSSPLAGGPIYEQY
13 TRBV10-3 AITPGLAGEDTQY
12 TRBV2 ASRGGQGLDEQY